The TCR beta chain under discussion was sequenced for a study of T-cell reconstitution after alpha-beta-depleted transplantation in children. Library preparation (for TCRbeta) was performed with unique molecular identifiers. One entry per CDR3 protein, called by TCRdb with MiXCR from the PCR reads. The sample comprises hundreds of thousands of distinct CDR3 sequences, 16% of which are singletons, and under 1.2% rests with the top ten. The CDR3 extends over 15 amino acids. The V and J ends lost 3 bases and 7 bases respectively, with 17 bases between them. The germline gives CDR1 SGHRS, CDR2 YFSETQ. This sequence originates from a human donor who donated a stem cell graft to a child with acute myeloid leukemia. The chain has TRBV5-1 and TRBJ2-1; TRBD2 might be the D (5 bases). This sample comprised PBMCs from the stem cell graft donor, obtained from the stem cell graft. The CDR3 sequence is CASSYLGFGENEQFF. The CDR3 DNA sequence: TGCGCCAGCAGCTACCTTGGGTTCGGGGAGAATGAGCAGTTCTTC.